Included here is one T cell receptor (beta chain) sequence, with context. Its antigen is unidentified. The data were obtained in a study of CD8+ T cells in alopecia areata. About the study: Oral tofacitinib (5 to 10 mg twice daily) was administered to treated patients.

From germline, CDR1 is WSHSY and CDR2 SAAADI. This CDR3 spans 15 amino acids. Unmatched junction bases numbered 10, after V lost 8 bases and J lost 0 bases. Sample treatment: oral pan-JAK inhibitor, 5-10 mg twice daily. Overall study results and limits: In patients, TCRs were shared less clearly than in mice, and HLA may possibly be involved. More clonal than normal scalp was lesional scalp, particularly alopecia totalis/universalis.

cDNA serving as the sequencing template came from extracted, reverse transcribed RNA. TCRdb's table, derived via immunoSEQ multiplex PCR, lists solely in-frame clones and lacks some. The table records some 130,000 clones, around 56% of them present only once. Source: CD4+ T cells sorted from blood, taken at week 4, from a patient treated with tofacitinib. This TCR came from a human donor with alopecia areata. The chain recombines TRBV10-2 with TRBJ2-7; 7 nucleotides match TRBD2. The CDR3 DNA reads TGCGCCAGCGATGGGGGAGCGGGGTCCTCCTACGAGCAGTACTTC. Protein: CASDGGAGSSYEQYF.